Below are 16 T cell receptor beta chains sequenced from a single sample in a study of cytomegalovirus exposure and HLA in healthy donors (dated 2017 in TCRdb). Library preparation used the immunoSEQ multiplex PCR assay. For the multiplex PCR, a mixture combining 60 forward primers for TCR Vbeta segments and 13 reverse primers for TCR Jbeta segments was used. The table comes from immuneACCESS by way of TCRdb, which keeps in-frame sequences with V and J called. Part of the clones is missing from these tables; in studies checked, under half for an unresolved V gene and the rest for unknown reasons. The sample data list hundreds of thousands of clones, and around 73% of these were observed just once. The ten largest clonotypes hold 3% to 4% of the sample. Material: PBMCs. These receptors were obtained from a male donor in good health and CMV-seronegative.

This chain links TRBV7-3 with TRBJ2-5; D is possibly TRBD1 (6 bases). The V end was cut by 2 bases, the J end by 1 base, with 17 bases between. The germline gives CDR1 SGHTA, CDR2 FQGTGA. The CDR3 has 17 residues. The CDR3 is CASSLSSYGTSQETQYF. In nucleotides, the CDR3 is TGTGCCAGCAGCTTATCGTCGTACGGGACAAGCCAAGAGACCCAGTACTTC.

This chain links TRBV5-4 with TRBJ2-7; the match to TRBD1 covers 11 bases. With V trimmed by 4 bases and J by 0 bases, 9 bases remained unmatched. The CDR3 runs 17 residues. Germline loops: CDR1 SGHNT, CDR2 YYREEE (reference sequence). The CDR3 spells CASSPSDGTGGSYEQYF. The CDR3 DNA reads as TGTGCCAGCAGCCCATCCGACGGGACAGGGGGCTCCTACGAGCAGTACTTC.

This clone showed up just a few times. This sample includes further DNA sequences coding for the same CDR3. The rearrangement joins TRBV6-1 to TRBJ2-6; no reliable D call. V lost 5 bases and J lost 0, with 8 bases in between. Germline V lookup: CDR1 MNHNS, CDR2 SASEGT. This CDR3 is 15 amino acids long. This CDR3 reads CASSLSYSGANVLTF. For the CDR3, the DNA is TGTGCCAGCAGTCTGTCTTACTCTGGGGCCAACGTCCTGACTTTC.

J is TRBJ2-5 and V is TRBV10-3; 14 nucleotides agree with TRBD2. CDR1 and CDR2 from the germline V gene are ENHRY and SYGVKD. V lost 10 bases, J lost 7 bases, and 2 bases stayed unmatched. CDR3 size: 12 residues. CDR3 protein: CATGTSGGTQYF. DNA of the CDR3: TGTGCCACCGGGACTAGCGGGGGGACCCAGTACTTC.

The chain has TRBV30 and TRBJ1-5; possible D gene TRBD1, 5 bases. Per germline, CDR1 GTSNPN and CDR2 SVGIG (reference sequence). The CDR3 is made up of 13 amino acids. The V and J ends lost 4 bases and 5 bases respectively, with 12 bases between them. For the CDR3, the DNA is TGTGCCTGGAATCAGGGTATCGATCAGCCCCAGCATTTT. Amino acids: CAWNQGIDQPQHF.

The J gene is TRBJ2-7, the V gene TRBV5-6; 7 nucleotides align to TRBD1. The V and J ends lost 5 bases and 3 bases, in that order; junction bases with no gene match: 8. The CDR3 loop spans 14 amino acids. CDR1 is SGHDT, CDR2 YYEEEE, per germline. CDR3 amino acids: CASSLTGTYYEQYF. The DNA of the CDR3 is TGTGCCAGCAGTTTGACAGGGACCTACTACGAGCAGTACTTC.

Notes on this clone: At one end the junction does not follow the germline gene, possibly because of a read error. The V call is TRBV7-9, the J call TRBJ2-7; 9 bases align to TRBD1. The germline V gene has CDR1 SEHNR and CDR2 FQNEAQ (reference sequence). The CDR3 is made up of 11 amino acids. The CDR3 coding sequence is TGTGCCAGCAGCCCGCGGGACAGGGCTATCTTC. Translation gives CASSPRDRAIF.

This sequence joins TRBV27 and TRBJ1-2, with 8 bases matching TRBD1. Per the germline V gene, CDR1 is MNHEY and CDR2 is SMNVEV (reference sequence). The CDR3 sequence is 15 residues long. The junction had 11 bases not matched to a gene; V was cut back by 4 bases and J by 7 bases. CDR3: CASSSWDRNSGGYTF. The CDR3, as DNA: TGTGCCAGCAGTTCCTGGGACAGGAATTCCGGTGGCTACACCTTC.

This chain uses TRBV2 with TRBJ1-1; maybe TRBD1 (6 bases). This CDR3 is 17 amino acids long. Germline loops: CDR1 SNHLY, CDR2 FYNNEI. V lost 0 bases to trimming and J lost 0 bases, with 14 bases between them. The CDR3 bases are TGTGCCAGCAGTGAAGCGCTAACGGGACACTTGAACACTGAAGCTTTCTTT. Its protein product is CASSEALTGHLNTEAFF.

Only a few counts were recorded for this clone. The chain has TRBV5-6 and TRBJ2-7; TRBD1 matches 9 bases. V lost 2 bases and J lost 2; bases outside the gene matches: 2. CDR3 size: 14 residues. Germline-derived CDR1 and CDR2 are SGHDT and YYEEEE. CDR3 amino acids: CASSFGTGTYEQYF. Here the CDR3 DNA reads TGTGCCAGCAGCTTCGGGACAGGGACCTACGAGCAGTACTTC.

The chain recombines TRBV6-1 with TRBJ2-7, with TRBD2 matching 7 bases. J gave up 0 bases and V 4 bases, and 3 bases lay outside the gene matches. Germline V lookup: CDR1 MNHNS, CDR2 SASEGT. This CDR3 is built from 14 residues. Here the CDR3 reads CASSVLADSYEQYF. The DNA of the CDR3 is TGTGCCAGCAGTGTTCTAGCGGACTCCTACGAGCAGTACTTC.

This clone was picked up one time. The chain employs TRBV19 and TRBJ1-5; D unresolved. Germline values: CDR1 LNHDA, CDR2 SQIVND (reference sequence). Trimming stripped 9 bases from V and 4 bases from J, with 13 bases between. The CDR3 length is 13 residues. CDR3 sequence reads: CASKNTLNQPQHF. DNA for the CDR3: TGTGCCAGCAAGAACACCCTGAATCAGCCCCAGCATTTT.

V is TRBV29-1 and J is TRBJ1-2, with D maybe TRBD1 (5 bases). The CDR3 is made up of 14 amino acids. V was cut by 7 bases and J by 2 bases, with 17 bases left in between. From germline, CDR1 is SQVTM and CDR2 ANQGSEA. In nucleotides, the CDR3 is TGCAGCGCCCAGGGAGGGGCCGCCAACTATGGCTACACCTTC. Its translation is CSAQGGAANYGYTF.

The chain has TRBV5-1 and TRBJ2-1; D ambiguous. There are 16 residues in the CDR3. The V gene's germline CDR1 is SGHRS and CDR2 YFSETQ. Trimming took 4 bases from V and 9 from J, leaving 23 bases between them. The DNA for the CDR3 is TGCGCCAGCAGCCCTCTAAAGGCCGGGTTGGGTAGTGAGCAGTTCTTC. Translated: CASSPLKAGLGSEQFF.

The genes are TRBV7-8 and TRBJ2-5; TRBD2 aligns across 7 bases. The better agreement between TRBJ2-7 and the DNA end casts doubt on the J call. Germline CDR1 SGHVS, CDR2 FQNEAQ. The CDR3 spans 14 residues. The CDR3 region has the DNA TGTGCCAGCAGCCCCGGGGGGTCCCATTACGAGCAGTACTTC. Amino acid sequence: CASSPGGSHYEQYF.

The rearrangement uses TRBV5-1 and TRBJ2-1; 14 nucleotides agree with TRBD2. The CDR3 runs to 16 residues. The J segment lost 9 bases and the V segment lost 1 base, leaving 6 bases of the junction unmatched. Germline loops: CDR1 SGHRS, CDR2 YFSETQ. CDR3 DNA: TGCGCCAGCAGCTTGTCATCCGGGACTAGCGGGAGTGAGCAGTTCTTC. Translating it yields CASSLSSGTSGSEQFF.